This T cell receptor beta chain stems from a study of shared clonotypes between healthy human individuals. This CDR3 has 14 amino acids. Germline loops: CDR1 MGHDK, CDR2 SYGVNS. Trimming stripped 3 bases from V and 6 bases from J, with 12 bases between. Profiling relied on immunoSEQ multiplex PCR, and the TCRdb table lists in-frame clones only, not all of them. The table shows 300,000 to 400,000 clones, with about 70% occurring only once. About this clone itself: Antigen specificity is unknown.

The study, taken as a whole, reports: Exclusively blood specimens were collected; tissue repertoires likely differ.

The sequence was collected from a man in his thirties or forties in good health. The sample consisted of memory CD4+ T cells sorted from blood. Indicated subset: CD45RA-negative fraction. This rearrangement joins TRBV25-1 to TRBJ1-5; perhaps TRBD1 as D (6 bases). The CDR3 nucleotides read TGTGCCAGCAGTGAGACAGGAGGAGCTCAGCCCCAGCATTTT. Translated, it gives CASSETGGAQPQHF.